Presented here are 24 T cell receptor beta chains from one specimen sequenced in a study of blood T cell repertoires in COVID-19. The protocol was immunoSEQ multiplex PCR, while the TCRdb copy is restricted to in-frame clones and leaves out a portion. The sample gives 200,000 to 250,000 clones, 84% of which show up once; roughly 3% is in the top ten. The sample consisted of peripheral blood. The receptors originated from a woman aged 25 to 45 who had recovered from COVID-19.

CDR3 sequence: CAWSLLDGRSEAFF. DNA of the CDR3: TGTGCCTGGAGTCTTCTAGACGGCCGGTCCGAAGCTTTCTTT. The chain joins TRBV30 to TRBJ1-1; D is ambiguous. CDR3 length equals 14 residues. CDR1 and CDR2 from the germline V gene are GTSNPN and SVGIG (reference sequence). The V end was cut by 2 bases, the J end by 8 bases, with 18 bases between.

The genes are TRBV5-1 and TRBJ1-4, with 8 bases identical to TRBD1. Losses at the gene ends were 2 bases for V and 8 bases for J; bases not matched to a gene: 8. The CDR3 has 15 amino acids. The germline V gene encodes CDR1 SGHRS and CDR2 YFSETQ. Here the CDR3 DNA reads TGCGCCAGCAGCTTATTCACAGGGGGAGAGGAAAAACTGTTTTTT. It is translated as CASSLFTGGEEKLFF.

V is TRBV5-4 and J is TRBJ1-3; D unclear. CDR1 and CDR2 from the germline V gene are SGHNT and YYREEE (reference sequence). V gave up 6 bases and J gave up 4 bases, with 17 bases separating them. The CDR3 is 15 residues long. The CDR3 loop is CASTQAGISGNTIYF. CDR3 DNA sequence: TGTGCCAGCACCCAAGCAGGTATCTCGGGAAACACCATATATTTT.

The chain is built from TRBV6-5 and TRBJ2-5, with TRBD2 identical over 7 bases. V dropped 5 bases and J dropped 2; count of bases not matched to a gene: 8. CDR1 is MNHEY and CDR2 is SVGAGI in the germline V gene. CDR3 length: 15 residues. The CDR3 region has the DNA TGTGCCAGCAGTCCCTCACTAGCGCCACAAGAGACCCAGTACTTC. This gives the protein CASSPSLAPQETQYF.

The rearrangement links TRBV30 to TRBJ1-5, with a possible D match to TRBD1 (5 bases). The CDR3 is 17 amino acids. With 1 base removed from V and 1 base from J, the gap between germline ends came to 17 bases. CDR1 GTSNPN and CDR2 SVGIG come from the germline V gene (reference sequence). This CDR3 is CAWSATGGPPSNQPQHF. Here the CDR3 DNA reads TGTGCCTGGAGTGCAACCGGGGGACCGCCAAGCAATCAGCCCCAGCATTTT.

The gene calls are TRBV5-4 and TRBJ2-7; TRBD2 matches at 8 bases. CDR1 and CDR2 (germline): SGHNT, YYREEE (reference sequence). Trimming removed 9 bases from V and 7 bases from J; junction bases left unmatched: 15. This CDR3 comprises 14 residues. The CDR3 spells CATGPREGRREQYF. Here the CDR3 DNA reads TGTGCCACTGGTCCCCGGGAGGGCCGACGAGAGCAGTACTTC.

V usage is TRBV9 and J usage is TRBJ1-1, with 9 bases matching TRBD1. The length of the CDR3 is 16 residues. Unmatched junction bases numbered 3, after V lost 0 bases and J lost 0 bases. Germline V CDR1 and CDR2: SGDLS, YYNGEE. Here the CDR3 reads CASSVGTGVMNTEAFF. CDR3 DNA: TGTGCCAGCAGCGTAGGGACAGGGGTCATGAACACTGAAGCTTTCTTT.

The DNA of the CDR3 is TGCGCCAGCAGCCCACAGGGGGCGGGTCAGCCCCAGCATTTT. It is translated as CASSPQGAGQPQHF. The V and J genes are TRBV4-1 and TRBJ1-5, with TRBD1 matching 9 bases. There are 14 residues in the CDR3. The V gene end was trimmed by 4 bases and the J gene end by 6 bases; junction bases not matched to a gene: 4. Germline V gene lookup returns CDR1 MGHRA and CDR2 YSYEKL.

The chain is built from TRBV4-2 and TRBJ2-7, with a tentative D call TRBD1 (6 bases). The CDR3 has 16 amino acids. CDR1 is LGHNA, CDR2 YNFKEQ, per germline. Trimming stripped 0 bases from V and 5 bases from J, with 17 bases between. The CDR3 sequence is CASSQEGRTARNEQYF. CDR3 bases: TGTGCCAGCAGCCAAGAGGGACGGACAGCGAGGAACGAGCAGTACTTC.

This clone came up a few times. Additional DNA sequences in this sample encode the identical CDR3. The chain carries TRBV27 and TRBJ1-2; 8 bases align to TRBD1. J lost 7 bases, V lost 3 bases, and 4 bases had no gene match. The CDR3 sequence is 13 residues long. CDR1 is MNHEY and CDR2 is SMNVEV in the germline V gene (reference sequence). Here the CDR3 reads CASSFGQGAGYTF. The DNA of the CDR3 is TGTGCCAGCAGTTTTGGGCAGGGGGCTGGCTACACCTTC.

The CDR3 protein is CASSPPYGGGFVSTGELFF. CDR3 DNA sequence: TGTGCCAGCTCCCCCCCCTACGGTGGAGGATTCGTAAGCACCGGGGAGCTGTTTTTT. The chain has TRBV3-1 (or the pseudogene TRBV3-2) and TRBJ2-2, with D perhaps matching TRBD2 (5 bases). The CDR3 sequence is 19 residues long. V dropped 8 bases and J dropped 4 bases, with 29 bases sitting between them. Germline V gene sequence: CDR1 LGHDT, CDR2 YNNKEL (reference sequence).

The V gene is TRBV10-3, the J gene TRBJ2-1; the match to TRBD2 covers 9 bases. The CDR3 has 15 residues. The J segment lost 8 bases and the V segment lost 4 bases, leaving 9 bases of the junction unmatched. Looked up from germline, CDR1 is ENHRY and CDR2 is SYGVKD. The CDR3 DNA follows: TGTGCCATCAGTGCATTGGCGGGAGGGCCCTATGAGCAGTTCTTC. Protein: CAISALAGGPYEQFF.

V is TRBV30 and J is TRBJ1-6, with a weak D call TRBD1 (5 bases). Germline-derived CDR1 and CDR2 are GTSNPN and SVGIG (reference sequence). This CDR3 region has 15 residues. The V and J ends lost 4 bases and 3 bases respectively, with 13 bases between them. CDR3 amino acids: CAWNMGGYYNSPLHF. The CDR3 region has the DNA TGTGCCTGGAATATGGGGGGGTACTATAATTCACCCCTCCACTTT.

This clone was found once. The chain links TRBV19 to TRBJ2-1; maybe TRBD1 (5 bases). Per germline, CDR1 LNHDA and CDR2 SQIVND (reference sequence). The CDR3 runs to 14 residues. The V and J ends lost 3 bases and 9 bases respectively, with 15 bases between them. CDR3 loop: CASSMGLTPSEQFF. CDR3 DNA: TGTGCCAGTAGTATGGGGCTTACCCCCAGTGAGCAGTTCTTC.

This chain joins TRBV12-2 and TRBJ2-4; the D call in the table, TRBD2, was not verified against the DNA. TRBV12-2 is a recognized pseudogene. This CDR3 region has 21 residues. CDR3 nucleotides: TGTGCAAGTCGCTTACCGCGCCTAGCGGGAGGGCCGGGCCCCGCCAAAAACATTCAGTACTTC. Its protein is CASRLPRLAGGPGPAKNIQYF.

The CDR3 is CASRTGTVGYSYTF. The CDR3 nucleotides read TGCGCCAGCAGGACCGGGACAGTGGGTTACAGCTACACCTTC. The chain has TRBV10-2 and TRBJ1-2; 7 nucleotides line up with TRBD1. Germline lookup yields CDR1 WSHSY and CDR2 SAAADI. The CDR3 length is 14 residues. The V segment lost 6 bases and the J segment 9 bases; nucleotides outside the gene matches: 13.

V and J are TRBV13 and TRBJ1-1; D not resolved. V lost 5 bases and J lost 0, with 7 bases in between. The CDR3 has 13 amino acids. CDR1 is PRHDT and CDR2 is FYEKMQ in the germline V gene (reference sequence). CDR3 sequence: CASSPEMNTEAFF. The CDR3 DNA reads TGTGCCAGCAGCCCGGAGATGAACACTGAAGCTTTCTTT.

The rearrangement links TRBV27 to TRBJ2-5, with 10 nucleotides matching TRBD2. CDR3 length equals 19 residues. J was trimmed by 5 bases and V by 4 bases; bases with no gene match: 19. CDR1 and CDR2 (germline): MNHEY, SMNVEV (reference sequence). DNA of the CDR3: TGTGCCAGCAGTTCACGTTTGGAGGTCGAGCGGGAGGGCAGGGAGACCCAGTACTTC. It specifies CASSSRLEVEREGRETQYF.

V and J are TRBV6-5 and TRBJ2-1, with D maybe TRBD2 (5 bases). CDR3 size: 12 residues. Trimming left V 8 bases short and J 4 bases short, with 9 bases between. Germline V CDR1 and CDR2: MNHEY, SVGAGI. The CDR3 sequence: CASWRVYNEQFF. The DNA for the CDR3 is TGTGCCAGCTGGCGGGTTTACAATGAGCAGTTCTTC.

This clone was seen only once. Written as DNA, the CDR3 is TGTGCCAGCAGCCAAACAGGGCCCCAAAACATTCAGTACTTC. This translates into CASSQTGPQNIQYF. The rearrangement joins TRBV7-3 to TRBJ2-4, with a possible D match to TRBD1 (6 bases). Looked up from germline, CDR1 is SGHTA and CDR2 is FQGTGA. This CDR3 contains 14 residues. V was trimmed by 5 bases and J by 5 bases, leaving 13 bases between them.

The chain recombines TRBV18 with TRBJ2-7; 10 bases fit TRBD1. CDR3 length: 15 amino acids. In germline, CDR1 is KGHSH, CDR2 LQKENI. Trimming removed 0 bases from V and 5 bases from J; junction bases left unmatched: 4. The CDR3 here is CASSPPGQGSDEQYF. CDR3 in DNA: TGTGCCAGCTCACCACCGGGACAGGGGTCCGACGAGCAGTACTTC.

This chain joins TRBV6-5 and TRBJ1-2, with D tentatively TRBD1 (5 bases). Trimming pared 2 bases from V and 4 bases from J, leaving 14 bases between. The CDR3 is 15 amino acids. Per germline, CDR1 MNHEY and CDR2 SVGAGI. The CDR3 loop reads CASSYTGLTGYGYTF. The CDR3 nucleotides are TGTGCCAGCAGTTACACGGGACTCACGGGCTATGGCTACACCTTC.

The chain is built from TRBV18 and TRBJ1-2, with TRBD1 matching 7 bases. The germline CDR1 and CDR2 sequences are KGHSH and LQKENI. The CDR3 extends over 14 amino acids. Losses at the gene ends were 6 bases for V and 0 bases for J; bases not matched to a gene: 4. CDR3 in amino acids: CASSRGQANYGYTF. In nucleotides, the CDR3 is TGTGCCAGCTCGAGAGGACAGGCTAACTATGGCTACACCTTC.

V gene TRBV18 combines with J gene TRBJ2-1; maybe TRBD2 (6 bases). V lost 6 bases and J 0 bases, leaving 18 bases between the germline ends. This CDR3 is built from 17 residues. CDR1 KGHSH and CDR2 LQKENI come from the germline V gene. The CDR3: CASSPLSSVGSYNEQFF. The CDR3 DNA reads as TGTGCCAGCTCGCCCCTTTCTAGCGTAGGCTCCTACAATGAGCAGTTCTTC.